The T cell receptor (beta chain) described here comes from a study of T cell responses to AZD1222 COVID-19 vaccine. TCRdb's table, derived via immunoSEQ multiplex PCR, lists solely in-frame clones and lacks some. The repertoire consists of over 60,000 clones, with approximately 90% occurring once and the leading ten covering around 5.1%. The CDR3 extends over 15 amino acids. Germline CDR1 reads MNHEY; CDR2 reads SVGAGI. Trimming left V 6 bases short and J 8 bases short, with 19 bases between. Note on this clone: Antigen: not known.

Study results and caveats: CD4 TCRs covered the whole spike, strongest at regions 160-218 and 743-854. At study baseline, merely a handful of AZD1222 recipients were seropositive.

The starting material was peripheral blood, obtained 28 days after the second dose of the MenACWY control vaccine. The sequence derives from an adult who received the MenACWY meningococcal vaccine as a control. The rearrangement links TRBV6-5 to TRBJ1-4; D unresolved. The CDR3 here is CASRPDLGYGEKLFF. The CDR3 DNA sequence: TGTGCCAGCAGGCCCGACCTGGGGTACGGGGAAAAACTGTTTTTT.